This TCR beta chain came from a study of cytomegalovirus exposure and HLA in healthy donors. Points from the study as a whole: Among TCR beta chains of equal frequency, HLA-associated ones were more clonally expanded in a later analysis. Researchers reportedly found TCR beta sequences accurately predicted most subjects' HLA-A and HLA-B alleles. Previously analyzed data showed that most TCR beta V segments were productive at a frequency of about 87% or about 30%.

The PCR was carried out with 60 Vbeta primers and 13 Jbeta primers. TCRdb keeps only in-frame clones here, not all; method: immunoSEQ multiplex PCR. The repertoire holds nearly 110,000 clones, with around four fifths as singletons. In regard to this clone: Its matching antigen is unknown.

V gave up 1 base and J gave up 4 bases, with 9 bases separating them. Germline V gene lookup returns CDR1 MGHRA and CDR2 YSYEKL. The CDR3 spans 14 residues. This TCR was sampled from a young man in good health and CMV-seronegative. Sample: PBMCs. The chain uses TRBV4-1 and TRBJ2-3; D may be TRBD1 (5 bases). The CDR3: CASSQVGAADTQYF. The CDR3 nucleotides are TGCGCCAGCAGCCAAGTTGGGGCGGCAGATACGCAGTATTTT.